Listed below are T cell receptor beta chains from one sample, sequenced in a study of human T cells and chemical hapten exposure. MiXCR, applied by TCRdb to the RACE reads, yields one record per CDR3 protein. The sample shows about 26,000 distinct CDR3 sequences, 8% to 9.5% of them seen only once. The sample consisted of whole blood, taken in connection with sensitization to the hapten diphenylcyclopropenone (DPC). These receptors were obtained from a man in his thirties or forties with alopecia areata. Some clones in this sample may be carry-over from other donors' samples. Each CDR3 is given without its conserved first and last residue. A D gene is named only where the DNA matches it firmly.

CDR3: ASSPDGQGYGYT; J: TRBJ1-2; D: TRBD1; V: TRBV12-3/TRBV12-4
CDR3: ASSFRSGRAAETQY; J: TRBJ2-5; D: TRBD2; V: TRBV7-2
CDR3: ASSWTGHTTEAF; J: TRBJ1-1; D: TRBD1; V: TRBV6-2/TRBV6-3
CDR3: ASSYSIGGPQPQH; J: TRBJ1-5; D: TRBD1; V: TRBV6-2/TRBV6-3
CDR3: ASSQAITSGGAGQPQH; J: TRBJ1-5; D: NA; V: TRBV4-3
CDR3: ASSEALGNSKKNIQY; J: TRBJ2-4; D: NA; V: TRBV2
CDR3: ASSQLPGGSSRSGANVLT; J: TRBJ2-6; D: TRBD1; V: TRBV14
CDR3: ASSDSTSGGADTQY; J: TRBJ2-3; D: TRBD2; V: TRBV6-4
CDR3: ASSQDFGRAYEQY; J: TRBJ2-7; D: NA; V: TRBV4-1
CDR3: ASSRRGLDSYNEQF; J: TRBJ2-1; D: TRBD2; V: TRBV4-3
CDR3: ASSQEPATQLT; J: TRBJ1-2; D: NA; V: TRBV4-2
CDR3: ASRDEYNEQF; J: TRBJ2-1; D: NA; V: TRBV2
CDR3: ASSLDGGSSH; J: TRBJ1-5; D: NA; V: TRBV5-1
CDR3: ASSLEGNSPLH; J: TRBJ1-6; D: NA; V: TRBV7-9
CDR3: ASSLGPGNSYEQY; J: TRBJ2-7; D: NA; V: TRBV12-3/TRBV12-4
CDR3: ASSQAQGNEQF; J: TRBJ2-1; D: NA; V: TRBV3-1
CDR3: ASSLVTGGEQF; J: TRBJ2-1; D: TRBD1; V: TRBV7-8
CDR3: SARATGPSSYNEQF; J: TRBJ2-1; D: TRBD1; V: TRBV20-1
CDR3: ASSQLTSSNEQF; J: TRBJ2-1; D: TRBD2; V: TRBV3-1
CDR3: SVERNGYT; J: TRBJ1-2; D: NA; V: TRBV29-1
CDR3: ASSYGVGTAYEQY; J: TRBJ2-7; D: NA; V: TRBV6-2/TRBV6-3
CDR3: ASSYDSGGIQETQY; J: TRBJ2-5; D: TRBD2; V: TRBV6-2/TRBV6-3
CDR3: ASSVTWGTFYEQY; J: TRBJ2-7; D: NA; V: TRBV6-1
CDR3: ASSLGGDIDTQY; J: TRBJ2-3; D: NA; V: TRBV10-2
CDR3: ASSPRQRQETQY; J: TRBJ2-5; D: NA; V: TRBV11-1
CDR3: AWRETWDMNSEAF; J: TRBJ1-1; D: NA; V: TRBV30
CDR3: ASSPDNNNSPLH; J: TRBJ1-6; D: NA; V: TRBV18
CDR3: ASAGGISNQPQH; J: TRBJ1-5; D: NA; V: TRBV19
CDR3: ASSTQGDGYT; J: TRBJ1-2; D: TRBD1; V: TRBV18
CDR3: SVEDLRENWRGLTDTQY; J: TRBJ2-3; D: NA; V: TRBV29-1
CDR3: ASSHADEQY; J: TRBJ2-7; D: NA; V: TRBV28
CDR3: ASSDGLAGNTDTQY; J: TRBJ2-3; D: TRBD2; V: TRBV10-2
CDR3: ASRSSTDTQY; J: TRBJ2-3; D: NA; V: TRBV6-5
CDR3: ASSKGQALSNQPQH; J: TRBJ1-5; D: TRBD1; V: TRBV6-6
CDR3: ASSTQGADTEAF; J: TRBJ1-1; D: TRBD1; V: TRBV5-1
CDR3: ASSTQLTARENTEAF; J: TRBJ1-1; D: NA; V: TRBV7-9
CDR3: ASSETHAGELF; J: TRBJ2-2; D: NA; V: TRBV25-1
CDR3: AIPGRHTGELF; J: TRBJ2-2; D: NA; V: TRBV7-2
CDR3: ASSPYYSNQPQH; J: TRBJ1-5; D: NA; V: TRBV7-2
CDR3: ASSSGGQDTDTQY; J: TRBJ2-3; D: NA; V: TRBV28
CDR3: SVDVGQAF; J: TRBJ1-1; D: NA; V: TRBV29-1
CDR3: ASSQDLAEDPGNEQF; J: TRBJ2-1; D: TRBD2; V: TRBV4-3
CDR3: ASSALRQSLNYGYT; J: TRBJ1-2; D: NA; V: TRBV9
CDR3: ASSPQGGNEQF; J: TRBJ2-1; D: NA; V: TRBV11-2
CDR3: SVEDPAFNYGYT; J: TRBJ1-2; D: NA; V: TRBV29-1
CDR3: ASTYIRDSPLH; J: TRBJ1-6; D: NA; V: TRBV12-3/TRBV12-4
CDR3: ASSLGTVDEKLF; J: TRBJ1-4; D: TRBD1; V: TRBV7-6
CDR3: ASSSNNEQF; J: TRBJ2-1; D: NA; V: TRBV7-2
CDR3: SARPSGRVWETQY; J: TRBJ2-5; D: TRBD2; V: TRBV20-1
CDR3: ASSLNPSDRGHTGELF; J: TRBJ2-2; D: TRBD1; V: TRBV7-6
CDR3: SVALSTETQY; J: TRBJ2-5; D: NA; V: TRBV29-1
CDR3: SVEDMGGPVDTEAF; J: TRBJ1-1; D: NA; V: TRBV29-1
CDR3: SVERDMNTEAF; J: TRBJ1-1; D: NA; V: TRBV29-1
CDR3: SGTLAFLADTQY; J: TRBJ2-3; D: NA; V: TRBV29-1